This entry lists 27 T cell receptor beta chains sequenced from one sample in a study of the immune and genomic landscape of osteosarcoma. Primary, local recurrence and metastasis osteosarcoma tumors were taken after treatment from poor-prognosis patients. The protocol was immunoSEQ multiplex PCR, while the TCRdb copy is restricted to in-frame clones and leaves out a portion. This table holds about 5,300 clones, more than 60% found once. The sample consisted of osteosarcoma tumor tissue from the lung. These receptors came from a human donor with osteosarcoma.

Only a few counts were recorded for this clone. V is TRBV21-1 and J is TRBJ2-7; whether TRBD2, the table's D call, matches the DNA was not checked. TRBV21-1 is termed a pseudogene. The CDR3 is made up of 18 amino acids. The CDR3 DNA reads as TGTGCCAGCAGCAAAGACGGGACTAGCGGGAGCCAACACAGCGAGCAGTACTTC. It specifies CASSKDGTSGSQHSEQYF.

As to this clone: Distinct nucleotide sequences in the sample also encode this CDR3. V gene TRBV19 combines with J gene TRBJ2-7; TRBD1 matches at 8 bases. Germline CDR1 LNHDA, CDR2 SQIVND (reference sequence). This CDR3 has 13 residues. The V segment lost 5 bases and the J segment 4 bases; nucleotides outside the gene matches: 4. The CDR3 loop reads CASSPGQDYEQYF. Here the CDR3 DNA reads TGTGCCAGTAGTCCGGGACAGGATTACGAGCAGTACTTC.

This chain uses TRBV9 with TRBJ2-4, with D possibly matching TRBD1 (6 bases). Germline loops: CDR1 SGDLS, CDR2 YYNGEE. Trimming took 0 bases from V and 0 from J, leaving 19 bases between them. This CDR3 is 19 amino acids long. CDR3 sequence: CASSVALQDSRVAKNIQYF. CDR3 DNA: TGTGCCAGCAGCGTAGCTCTACAGGACAGTAGAGTAGCCAAAAACATTCAGTACTTC.

The chain employs TRBV5-5 and TRBJ2-7; D not resolved. Per germline, CDR1 SGHKS and CDR2 YYEKEE (reference sequence). The CDR3 runs to 14 residues. V lost 2 bases, J lost 1 base, and 10 bases lay in between. CDR3 bases: TGTGCCAGCAGCTTTTATTGGGGTTCCTACGAGCAGTACTTC. Encoded protein: CASSFYWGSYEQYF.

The chain has TRBV30 and TRBJ2-7, with TRBD1 matching over 8 bases. V lost 3 bases and J lost 0; bases outside the gene matches: 1. The CDR3 has 13 amino acids. Per the germline V gene, CDR1 is GTSNPN and CDR2 is SVGIG (reference sequence). This CDR3 is CAWSRGLSYEQYF. The CDR3, as DNA: TGTGCCTGGAGCAGGGGGCTCTCCTACGAGCAGTACTTC.

V usage is TRBV2 and J usage is TRBJ2-5; either TRBD1 or TRBD2 may fit D (6 bases each). CDR3 size: 12 residues. V lost 7 bases to trimming and J lost 5 bases, with 11 bases between them. Germline V gene sequence: CDR1 SNHLY, CDR2 FYNNEI. CDR3 DNA sequence: TGTGCCAGCACCTTAGGGGGGGAGACCCAGTACTTC. This codes for CASTLGGETQYF.

The J gene is TRBJ1-1, the V gene TRBV11-2, with a possible D match to TRBD1 (6 bases). CDR1 is SGHAT and CDR2 is FQNNGV in the germline V gene. V was cut by 1 base and J by 2 bases, with 17 bases left in between. The CDR3 totals 17 residues. The CDR3 here is CASSLGVGGYINTEAFF. In DNA form, the CDR3 reads TGTGCCAGCAGCTTAGGAGTTGGGGGCTATATAAACACTGAAGCTTTCTTT.

This clone was counted only a few times. The chain recombines TRBV21-1 with TRBJ1-1. TRBV21-1 is described as a pseudogene. The CDR3 covers 15 residues. The CDR3 region has the DNA TGTGCCAGCAGCAAAGGGGACCGCATGAACACTGAAGCTTTCTTT. This codes for CASSKGDRMNTEAFF.

V usage is TRBV5-1 and J usage is TRBJ2-4, with D tentatively TRBD1 (6 bases). This CDR3 has 15 amino acids. The V gene's germline CDR1 is SGHRS and CDR2 YFSETQ. V was pared by 4 bases and J by 3 bases, with 14 bases between. CDR3 region: CASSRTGFDKNIQYF. CDR3 nucleotide sequence: TGCGCCAGCAGCCGAACAGGGTTTGACAAAAACATTCAGTACTTC.

V usage is TRBV6-6 and J usage is TRBJ2-5; D unclear. Germline V gene lookup returns CDR1 MNHNY and CDR2 SVGAGI (reference sequence). CDR3 size: 13 residues. Trimming took off 1 base at V and 4 bases at J, with 7 bases between the two ends. The CDR3 reads CASSYWVTETQYF. CDR3 nucleotides: TGTGCCAGCAGTTACTGGGTTACAGAGACCCAGTACTTC.

The table lists this clone with a count of one. CDR3 protein: CASSTTSGNGGTQYF. The DNA for the CDR3 is TGCGCCAGCAGCACCACTAGCGGGAATGGGGGTACGCAGTATTTT. V and J are TRBV5-1 and TRBJ2-3; 10 nucleotides match TRBD2. The CDR3 consists of 15 residues. Germline V gene sequence: CDR1 SGHRS, CDR2 YFSETQ. Trimming at V came to 4 bases and at J to 8 bases, leaving 10 bases not matched to a gene.

The CDR3 nucleotides read TGTGCCAGCATTTCAAAACAGGGACAGTCCTACGAGCAGTACTTC. Its translation is CASISKQGQSYEQYF. The chain carries TRBV6-1 and TRBJ2-7; 7 bases are a match to TRBD1. Trimming cost V 7 bases and J 1 base; bases outside gene matches: 10. CDR1 MNHNS and CDR2 SASEGT come from the germline V gene. CDR3 size: 15 residues.

The chain combines TRBV7-9 with TRBJ2-1, with TRBD2 matching 12 bases. The CDR3 sequence is 16 residues long. V shed 5 bases and J 7 bases; nucleotides not matched to a gene: 9. Germline V CDR1 and CDR2: SEHNR, FQNEAQ (reference sequence). The CDR3 loop reads CASSPSTSGSVNEQFF. The CDR3 region has the DNA TGTGCCAGCAGCCCCTCGACTAGCGGGAGTGTAAATGAGCAGTTCTTC.

This sequence joins TRBV9 and TRBJ2-1; D is ambiguous. Looked up from germline, CDR1 is SGDLS and CDR2 is YYNGEE. V was clipped by 0 bases and J by 2 bases, with 9 bases between them. The CDR3 runs 15 residues. The CDR3, as DNA: TGTGCCAGCAGCGTAGCCCCGGGCCCCTACAATGAGCAGTTCTTC. Its protein product is CASSVAPGPYNEQFF.

This clone was observed a handful of times. The chain links TRBV10-2 to TRBJ2-6; possible D gene TRBD1, 5 bases. The CDR3 length is 15 residues. CDR1 and CDR2 (germline): WSHSY, SAAADI. V lost 2 bases and J 1 base, leaving 6 bases between the germline ends. Here the CDR3 DNA reads TGCGCCAGCAGTGAGAGACAGTCTGGGGCCAACGTCCTGACTTTC. Its protein product is CASSERQSGANVLTF.

The gene calls are TRBV7-8 and TRBJ2-1, with a possible D match to TRBD2 (7 bases). This CDR3 region has 16 residues. CDR1 is SGHVS, CDR2 FQNEAQ, per germline. V dropped 5 bases and J dropped 7 bases, with 21 bases sitting between them. CDR3 loop: CASSPRGRGSDNEQFF. The DNA for the CDR3 is TGTGCCAGCAGCCCCCGGGGGCGCGGGAGTGATAATGAGCAGTTCTTC.

V and J are TRBV25-1 and TRBJ1-3; unclear D gene. The CDR3 has 12 residues. Deletions cut 4 bases from V and 4 bases from J, with 5 bases between. Germline CDR1 and CDR2: MGHDK and SYGVNS. CDR3 DNA: TGTGCCAGCAGTGGGGAGGGAAACACCATATATTTT. Its translation is CASSGEGNTIYF. Based on the CDR3 plus reference TRBV25-1 and TRBJ1-3, the full variable domain is EADIYQTPRYLVIGTGKKITLECSQTMGHDKMYWYQQDPGMELHLIHYSYGVNSTEKGDLSSESTVSRIRTEHFPLTLESARPSHTSQYLCASSGEGNTIYFGEGSWLTVV.

The J gene is TRBJ2-7, the V gene TRBV27; D call uncertain. The CDR3 extends over 14 amino acids. Trimming stripped 1 base from V and 6 bases from J, with 13 bases between. Germline CDR1 and CDR2: MNHEY and SMNVEV (reference sequence). CDR3 sequence reads: CASSLWQSKLEQYF. CDR3 DNA sequence: TGTGCCAGCAGTTTATGGCAGTCGAAACTCGAGCAGTACTTC.

V and J are TRBV6-6 and TRBJ1-5; D might be TRBD1 (5 bases). Germline V CDR1 and CDR2: MNHNY, SVGAGI (reference sequence). Trimming removed 5 bases at V and 3 bases at J, with 11 bases between. The CDR3 sequence is 14 residues long. CDR3 in DNA: TGTGCCAGCAGTAGAGGAGGGGTCAATCAGCCCCAGCATTTT. The encoded protein is CASSRGGVNQPQHF.

The genes are TRBV11-2 and TRBJ1-1; D not certain. The CDR3 length is 13 residues. The V end was cut by 4 bases, the J end by 6 bases, with 12 bases between. Per germline, CDR1 SGHAT and CDR2 FQNNGV. The CDR3 here is CASSSQYGAEAFF. CDR3 in DNA: TGTGCCAGCAGCTCCCAGTATGGGGCTGAAGCTTTCTTT.

V is TRBV29-1 and J is TRBJ2-5, with TRBD1 matching over 8 bases. The CDR3 has 14 residues. The germline CDR1 and CDR2 sequences are SQVTM and ANQGSEA. After removal of 1 base from V and 5 bases from J, the junction contained 6 bases not matched to a gene. Here the CDR3 DNA reads TGCAGCGTTGAAGGGCGGACAGGGTCCGAGACCCAGTACTTC. Amino acids: CSVEGRTGSETQYF.

The chain has TRBV5-4 and TRBJ2-7; D possibly corresponds to TRBD1 (5 bases). V gave up 0 bases and J gave up 0 bases, with 7 bases separating them. CDR3 size: 14 residues. CDR1 is SGHNT, CDR2 YYREEE, per germline (reference sequence). The CDR3 DNA follows: TGTGCCAGCAGCTTGGGGCAGGGCTCCTACGAGCAGTACTTC. The encoded protein is CASSLGQGSYEQYF.

V and J are TRBV7-2 and TRBJ2-1; 8 nucleotides match TRBD1. The CDR3 is 15 amino acids. The V segment lost 1 base and the J segment 9 bases; nucleotides outside the gene matches: 8. Germline CDR1 reads SGHTA; CDR2 reads FQGNSA. CDR3 DNA sequence: TGTGCCAGCAGCTTAGGTGGGCAGGGGGCTGTTGAGCAGTTCTTC. This sequence encodes CASSLGGQGAVEQFF.

The CDR3 DNA sequence: TGTGCCAGCAGCATAACGGGACAGGGTTACGATGAGCAGTTCTTC. Translating it yields CASSITGQGYDEQFF. The chain joins TRBV9 to TRBJ2-1; TRBD1 agrees at 9 bases. With 4 bases clipped from V and 8 bases from J, the junction kept 10 bases outside the gene matches. Looked up from germline, CDR1 is SGDLS and CDR2 is YYNGEE. The CDR3 runs to 15 residues.

The genes are TRBV2 and TRBJ1-3; D is uncertain. V was clipped by 3 bases and J by 0 bases, with 9 bases between them. This CDR3 has 15 amino acids. The germline gives CDR1 SNHLY, CDR2 FYNNEI. The CDR3 sequence is CASSEGFSSGNTIYF. In nucleotides, the CDR3 is TGTGCCAGCAGTGAGGGGTTCAGCTCTGGAAACACCATATATTTT.

This clone was detected only a few times. The chain recombines TRBV9 with TRBJ2-1, with 9 bases that match TRBD1. V lost 4 bases and J lost 8; bases outside the gene matches: 4. The CDR3 has 13 amino acids. Germline CDR1 is SGDLS and CDR2 is YYNGEE. The CDR3 DNA reads as TGTGCCAGCAGCCTCCGACAGGGGGATGAGCAGTTCTTC. Translation gives CASSLRQGDEQFF.

This clone was detected once. CDR3 sequence reads: CASSPYTDTQYF. The CDR3 DNA is TGTGCCAGCAGCCCTTACACAGATACGCAGTATTTT. V usage is TRBV7-2 and J usage is TRBJ2-3, with D hard to call. Germline CDR1 reads SGHTA; CDR2 reads FQGNSA. This CDR3 comprises 12 residues. Between the trimmed V and J ends, which lost 5 bases and 2 bases, there was a span of 5 bases.